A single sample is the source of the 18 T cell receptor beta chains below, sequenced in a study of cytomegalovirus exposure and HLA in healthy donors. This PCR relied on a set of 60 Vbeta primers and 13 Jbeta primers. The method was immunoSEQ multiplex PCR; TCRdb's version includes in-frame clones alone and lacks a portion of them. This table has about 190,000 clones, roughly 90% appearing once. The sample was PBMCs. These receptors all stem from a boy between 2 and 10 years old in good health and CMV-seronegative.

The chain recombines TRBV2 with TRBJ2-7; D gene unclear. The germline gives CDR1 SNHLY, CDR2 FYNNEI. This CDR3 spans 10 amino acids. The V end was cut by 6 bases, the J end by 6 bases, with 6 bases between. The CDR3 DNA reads TGTGCCAGCAGCGGGTTCGAGCAGTACTTC. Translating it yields CASSGFEQYF.

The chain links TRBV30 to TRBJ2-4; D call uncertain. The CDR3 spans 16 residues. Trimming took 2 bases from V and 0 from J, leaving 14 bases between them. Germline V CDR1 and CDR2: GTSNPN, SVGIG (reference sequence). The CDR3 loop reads CAWSPLRLAAKNIQYF. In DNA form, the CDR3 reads TGTGCCTGGAGTCCTCTCCGACTCGCAGCCAAAAACATTCAGTACTTC.

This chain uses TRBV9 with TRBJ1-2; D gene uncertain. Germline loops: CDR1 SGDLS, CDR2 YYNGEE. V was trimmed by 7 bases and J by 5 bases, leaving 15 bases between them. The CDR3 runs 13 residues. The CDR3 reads CASGSRGSYGYTF. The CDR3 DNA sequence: TGTGCCAGCGGGAGTCGGGGTTCGTATGGCTACACCTTC. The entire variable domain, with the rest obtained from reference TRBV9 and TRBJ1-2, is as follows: DSGVTQTPKHLITATGQRVTLRCSPRSGDLSVYWYQQSLDQGLQFLIQYYNGEERAKGNILERFSAQQFPDLHSELNLSSLELGDSALYFCASGSRGSYGYTFGSGTRLTVV.

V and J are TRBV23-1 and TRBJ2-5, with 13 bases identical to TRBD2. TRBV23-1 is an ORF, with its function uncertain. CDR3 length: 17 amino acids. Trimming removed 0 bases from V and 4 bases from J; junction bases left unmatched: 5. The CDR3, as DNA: TGCGCCAGCAGTCAATCGAGGACTAGCGGGAGAGGAGAGACCCAGTACTTC. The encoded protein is CASSQSRTSGRGETQYF.

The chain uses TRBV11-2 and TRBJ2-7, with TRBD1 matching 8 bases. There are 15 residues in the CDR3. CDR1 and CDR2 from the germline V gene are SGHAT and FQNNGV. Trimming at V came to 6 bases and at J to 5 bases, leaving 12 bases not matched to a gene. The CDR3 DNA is TGTGCCAGCAGTTCTAGCGACAGGGGAGGCCACGAGCAGTACTTC. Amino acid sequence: CASSSSDRGGHEQYF.

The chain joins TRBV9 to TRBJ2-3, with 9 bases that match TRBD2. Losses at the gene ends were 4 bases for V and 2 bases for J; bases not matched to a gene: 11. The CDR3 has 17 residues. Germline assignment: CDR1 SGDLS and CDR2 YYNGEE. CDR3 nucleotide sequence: TGTGCCAGCAGCTTCTCTCAGACTAGCGGCTTCACAGATACGCAGTATTTT. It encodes CASSFSQTSGFTDTQYF.

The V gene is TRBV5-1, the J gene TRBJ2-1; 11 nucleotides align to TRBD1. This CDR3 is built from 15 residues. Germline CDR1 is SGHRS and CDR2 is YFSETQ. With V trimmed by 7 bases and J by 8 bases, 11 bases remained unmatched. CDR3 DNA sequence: TGCGCCAGCTACCGGGGACAGGGGGAAATCGATGAGCAGTTCTTC. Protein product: CASYRGQGEIDEQFF.

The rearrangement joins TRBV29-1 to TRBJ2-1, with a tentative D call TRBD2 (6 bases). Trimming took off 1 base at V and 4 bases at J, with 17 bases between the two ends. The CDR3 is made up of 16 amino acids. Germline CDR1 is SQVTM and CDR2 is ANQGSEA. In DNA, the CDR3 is TGCAGCGTTGAAGGGGTCGGAGGGAGCGGATACAATGAGCAGTTCTTC. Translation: CSVEGVGGSGYNEQFF.

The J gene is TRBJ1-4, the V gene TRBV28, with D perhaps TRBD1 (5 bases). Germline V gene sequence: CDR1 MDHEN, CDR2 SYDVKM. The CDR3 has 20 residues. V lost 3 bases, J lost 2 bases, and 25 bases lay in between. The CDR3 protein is CASSFPLWRDGGPTNEKLFF. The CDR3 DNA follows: TGTGCCAGCAGTTTCCCCCTATGGCGGGACGGAGGGCCGACTAATGAAAAACTGTTTTTT.

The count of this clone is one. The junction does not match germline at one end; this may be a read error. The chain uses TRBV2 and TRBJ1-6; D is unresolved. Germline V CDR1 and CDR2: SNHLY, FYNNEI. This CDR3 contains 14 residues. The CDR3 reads CTSGEVYYNSPLHF. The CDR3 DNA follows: TGTACCAGCGGGGAGGTATACTATAATTCACCCCTCCACTTT.

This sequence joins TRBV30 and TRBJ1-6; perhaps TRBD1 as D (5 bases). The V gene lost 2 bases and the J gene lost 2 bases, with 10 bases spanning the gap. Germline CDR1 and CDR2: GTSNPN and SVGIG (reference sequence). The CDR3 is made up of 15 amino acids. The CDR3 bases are TGTGCCTGGAGTTTAGGGGTTACCTATAATTCACCCCTCCACTTT. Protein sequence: CAWSLGVTYNSPLHF.

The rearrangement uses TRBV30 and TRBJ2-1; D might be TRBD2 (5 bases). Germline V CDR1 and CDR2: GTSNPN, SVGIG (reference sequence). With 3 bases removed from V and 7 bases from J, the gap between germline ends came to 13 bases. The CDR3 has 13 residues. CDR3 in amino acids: CAWRRGPLNEQFF. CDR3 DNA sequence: TGTGCCTGGAGGCGAGGGCCTCTTAATGAGCAGTTCTTC.

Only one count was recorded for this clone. The CDR3 loop is CSVGRDNQPQHF. CDR3 nucleotide sequence: TGCAGCGTTGGCAGGGACAATCAGCCCCAGCATTTT. The V and J genes are TRBV29-1 and TRBJ1-5, with a weak D call TRBD1 (5 bases). The length of the CDR3 is 12 residues. CDR1 is SQVTM, CDR2 ANQGSEA, per germline. Trimming removed 4 bases at V and 3 bases at J, with 7 bases between.

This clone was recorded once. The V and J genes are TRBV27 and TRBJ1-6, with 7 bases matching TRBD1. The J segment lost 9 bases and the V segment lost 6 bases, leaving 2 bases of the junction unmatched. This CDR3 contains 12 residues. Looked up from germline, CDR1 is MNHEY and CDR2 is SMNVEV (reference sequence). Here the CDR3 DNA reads TGTGCCAGCAGCCAGGGGGTTTCACCCCTCCACTTT. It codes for CASSQGVSPLHF.

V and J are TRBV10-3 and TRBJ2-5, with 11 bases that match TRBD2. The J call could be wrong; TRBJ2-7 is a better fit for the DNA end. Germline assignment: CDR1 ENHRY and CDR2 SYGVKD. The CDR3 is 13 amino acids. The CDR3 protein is CAPPLAGVYEQYF. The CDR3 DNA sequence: TGTGCGCCGCCACTAGCGGGGGTCTACGAGCAGTACTTC.

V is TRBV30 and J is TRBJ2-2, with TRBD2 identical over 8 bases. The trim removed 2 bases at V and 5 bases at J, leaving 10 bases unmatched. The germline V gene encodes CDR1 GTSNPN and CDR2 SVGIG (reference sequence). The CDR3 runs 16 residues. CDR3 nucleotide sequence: TGTGCCTGGAGTACCCGACGGCGGGGGGATACCGGGGAGCTGTTTTTT. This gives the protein CAWSTRRRGDTGELFF.

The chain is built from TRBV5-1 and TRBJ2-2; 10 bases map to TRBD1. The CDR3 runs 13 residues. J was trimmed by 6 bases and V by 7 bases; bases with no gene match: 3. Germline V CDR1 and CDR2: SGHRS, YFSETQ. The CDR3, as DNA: TGCGCCAGCGGGACAGGGGCCCCCGGGGAGCTGTTTTTT. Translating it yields CASGTGAPGELFF. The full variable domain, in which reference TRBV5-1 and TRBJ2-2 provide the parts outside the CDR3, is KAGVTQTPRYLIKTRGQQVTLSCSPISGHRSVSWYQQTPGQGLQFLFEYFSETQRNKGNFPGRFSGRQFSNSRSEMNVSTLELGDSALYLCASGTGAPGELFFGEGSRLTVL.

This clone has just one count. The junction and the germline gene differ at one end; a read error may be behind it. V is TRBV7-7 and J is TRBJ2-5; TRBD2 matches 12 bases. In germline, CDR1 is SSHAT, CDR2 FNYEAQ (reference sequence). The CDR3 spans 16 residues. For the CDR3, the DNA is TGTGCCGGCAGCCCCCTAGCGGGAGGGCGAGTGGAGACCCAGTACTTC. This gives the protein CAGSPLAGGRVETQYF.